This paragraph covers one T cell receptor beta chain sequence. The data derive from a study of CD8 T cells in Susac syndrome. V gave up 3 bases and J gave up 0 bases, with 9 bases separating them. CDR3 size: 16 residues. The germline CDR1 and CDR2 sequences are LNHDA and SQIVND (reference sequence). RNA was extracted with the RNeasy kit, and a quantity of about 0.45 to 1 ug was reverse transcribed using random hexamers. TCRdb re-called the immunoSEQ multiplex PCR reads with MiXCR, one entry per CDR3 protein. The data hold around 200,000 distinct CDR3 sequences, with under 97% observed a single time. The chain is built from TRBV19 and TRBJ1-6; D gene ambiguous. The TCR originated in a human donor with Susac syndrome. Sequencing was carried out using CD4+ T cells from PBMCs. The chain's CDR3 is CASSMGWSSYNSPLHF. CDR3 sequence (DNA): TGTGCCAGTAGTATGGGATGGAGCTCCTATAATTCACCCCTCCACTTT.